Listed below are T cell receptor beta chains from one sample, sequenced in a study of CD8+ T cells in alopecia areata. Using immunoSEQ multiplex PCR, the repertoire was profiled, and TCRdb retains in-frame clones only, with some absent. The data contain about 100,000 clones, over 80% of them singletons. Source: CD8+ T cells sorted from blood, taken at week 24, from a patient treated with tofacitinib. These receptors were collected from a human donor with alopecia areata. CDR3s include the opening cysteine and the closing phenylalanine or tryptophan.

>TRBJ2-5|TRBV30
CAWSSVTSGSWYQETQYF
>TRBJ1-5|TRBV2
CASSVGADQPQHF
>TRBJ2-1|TRBV27
CASSLGGAWTNEQFF
>TRBJ2-5|TRBV7-9
CASSSPSTSGAEGTQYF
>TRBJ2-1|TRBV7-2
CASSTGLAGAPGNEQFF
>TRBJ2-7|TRBV27
CASSLSNGYEQYF
>TRBJ2-1|TRBV7-2
CASAEGPRNEQFF
>TRBJ1-1|TRBV29-1
CSVAGTGGDWDTEAFF
>TRBJ2-7|TRBV15
CATRVGYEQYF
>TRBJ2-7|TRBV7-2
CASSRGQGYEQYF
>TRBJ2-5|TRBV7-8
CASSLGSSSGGQYF
>TRBJ2-1|TRBV4-3
CASSQDLGGTYNEQFF
>TRBJ2-5|TRBV6-5
CASTSGFWETQYF
>TRBJ2-1|TRBV6-1
CASSDTGVWSYNEQFF
>TRBJ1-5|TRBV6-1
CASTPGSQPQHF
>TRBJ2-1|TRBV7-2
CASSLGTSFYNEQFF
>TRBJ2-5|TRBV4-1
CASSQEWGQGETQYF
>TRBJ2-3|TRBV5-4
CASSLMRELPDTQYF
>TRBJ1-2|TRBV29-1
CSVLPQGHGYTF
>TRBJ1-6|TRBV4-1
CASSQEGVNSPLHF
>TRBJ2-2|TRBV7-8
CASSLEGLAGTLNTGELFF
>TRBJ2-7|TRBV7-9
CASSFRDGDSYEQYF
>TRBJ1-2|TRBV29-1
CSVVDSEYGYTF
>TRBJ2-7|TRBV2
CASSYSLEVPTYEQYF
>TRBJ2-5|TRBV4-1
CASSHYTGGLETQYF
>TRBJ1-1|TRBV19
CASGLLNTEAFF
>TRBJ2-2|TRBV10-3
CAISEGTSPGTGELFF
>TRBJ2-7|TRBV4-2
CASSPTGTSVYEQYF
>TRBJ2-1|TRBV5-4
CASSLPSGYNEQFF
>TRBJ2-2|TRBV7-9
CASSLDKYGELFF
>TRBJ2-7|TRBV29-1
CSVEFPGRTLNGQYF